The TCR beta chain described here comes from a study of blood T cell repertoires in COVID-19. Study in general: Spain, Italy and the United States supplied samples that represented acute and convalescent COVID-19. The analysed material was cDNA or gDNA that came from T cells, B-cell-depleted T cells, or PBMCs.

Trimming removed 1 base from V and 8 bases from J; junction bases left unmatched: 12. Germline V gene sequence: CDR1 LGHNA, CDR2 YSLEER. The CDR3 runs 17 residues. Study processing details: Estimates of nucleated cell counts were drawn from the amplification of reference gene primers. Sequencing used immunoSEQ multiplex PCR; TCRdb keeps in-frame clones, though not all of them. V, J and clone size were drawn from that table, and D and trimming were deduced from the DNA. There are 250,000 to 350,000 clones in the sample; 86% occur only once, and about 3% lies in the top ten. Material for sequencing was peripheral blood. This chain links TRBV4-3 with TRBJ1-2; TRBD1 aligns across 11 bases. The TCR sequence derives from a woman in her 30s with active or convalescent COVID-19. This CDR3 is CASSQAPYRDRGNGYTF. The DNA for the CDR3 is TGCGCCAGCAGCCAAGCCCCTTATCGGGACAGGGGGAACGGCTACACCTTC.